These T cell receptor beta chains were read from a single sample in a study of T cells in Graves' hyperthyroidism and ophthalmopathy. TCRdb processed the multiplex PCR reads anew with MiXCR; each CDR3 protein has one entry. The repertoire has some 600,000 distinct CDR3 sequences, around 42% of them found once; the top ten carry 8.2%. Sample: peripheral blood or thyroid tissue (not recorded which). These receptors came from a woman in her late teens or twenties with Graves' hyperthyroidism. CDR3s include the opening cysteine and the closing phenylalanine or tryptophan. D genes are given only for firm matches. Clone size is shown for a subset of rows, as once, few, many or a class of expanded clone.

D gene	V gene	clone size	J gene	CDR3 length	CDR3 DNA	CDR3 protein
NA	TRBV10-1	NA	TRBJ2-7	14	TGTGCCAGCAGTTATAAGGGGAAGAACTACGAGCAGTACTTC	CASSYKGKNYEQYF
NA	TRBV25-1	many	TRBJ1-4	11	TGTGCCAGCAGGGGGGGGGAAAAACTGTTTTTT	CASRGGEKLFF
NA	TRBV7-2	NA	TRBJ1-4	12	TGTGCCAGTACCGGGAGAGGAGAAAAACTGTTTTTT	CASTGRGEKLFF
NA	TRBV29-1	NA	TRBJ1-1	13	TGCAGCGTGCAGGACCTAGCGGGCACTGAAGCTTTCTTT	CSVQDLAGTEAFF
TRBD1	TRBV12-5	NA	TRBJ1-5	15	TGTGCTAGTGGTCCCGGACAGGGTTACAATCAGCCCCAGCATTTT	CASGPGQGYNQPQHF
NA	TRBV25-1	few	TRBJ2-3	13	TGTGCCAGCAGTCCTCCTATCACAGATACGCAGTATTTT	CASSPPITDTQYF
TRBD2	TRBV7-9	NA	TRBJ2-7	14	TGTGCCAGCAGCCAAGTAGCGGGCGGGAACGAGCAGTACTTC	CASSQVAGGNEQYF
NA	TRBV20-1	NA	TRBJ1-5	13	TGCAGTGCTAGAGATGACGGGCCCGGGCCCCAGCATTTT	CSARDDGPGPQHF
NA	TRBV10-3	NA	TRBJ1-3	15	TGTGCCATCAGTGCGGCAGGAGCTCTCGGAAACACCATATATTTT	CAISAAGALGNTIYF
TRBD1	TRBV29-1	many	TRBJ1-2	12	TGCAGCGGCGGGACAGATAACTATGGCTACACCTTC	CSGGTDNYGYTF
TRBD1	TRBV2	many	TRBJ1-3	12	TGTGCCAGTGGAGGACAGGGAAGGACCATATATTTT	CASGGQGRTIYF
TRBD1	TRBV7-2	NA	TRBJ1-2	17	TGTGCCAGCAGCTCGTACTACAGGGGGAGGGAGGAAAGTGGCTACACCTTC	CASSSYYRGREESGYTF
NA	TRBV9	many	TRBJ1-6	14	TGTGCCAGCAGCGTTTTTCCAGAGGATTCACCCCTCCACTTT	CASSVFPEDSPLHF
NA	TRBV6-5	NA	TRBJ1-6	14	TGTGCCAGCAGGACAGGCCGGTTTGGTTCACCCCTCCACTTT	CASRTGRFGSPLHF
TRBD1	TRBV10-3	NA	TRBJ1-5	15	TGTGCCATCGGTGCCGGCAGGGGGGGCAATCAGCCCCAGCATTTT	CAIGAGRGGNQPQHF
NA	TRBV24-1	many	TRBJ2-5	14	TGTGCCACCAGTGCCAGCACAGCTCAAGAGACCCAGTACTTC	CATSASTAQETQYF
NA	TRBV25-1	NA	TRBJ2-1	16	TGTGCCAGCAGTGAATACGGGCCGAGCTCCTACAATGAGCAGTTCTTC	CASSEYGPSSYNEQFF
NA	TRBV20-1	NA	TRBJ1-2	12	TGCAGTGCTACTCAGGGGAACTATGGCTACACCTTC	CSATQGNYGYTF
NA	TRBV2	NA	TRBJ1-2	11	TGTGCCAGCAAGGGTATGGATGGCTACACCTTC	CASKGMDGYTF
TRBD1	TRBV7-8	NA	TRBJ2-5	15	TGTGCCAGCAGAGACAGGACAGGGGGTTCAGAGACCCAGTACTTC	CASRDRTGGSETQYF
NA	TRBV7-2	NA	TRBJ1-1	14	TGTGCCTGCACTCTACGCGGGACCACCTTTGGAGCTTTCTTT	CACTLRGTTFGAFF
NA	TRBV7-2	many	TRBJ1-3	15	TGTGCCAGCAGCTTAGTCATCGATAGTGGAAACACCATATATTTT	CASSLVIDSGNTIYF
NA	TRBV25-1	NA	TRBJ1-2	13	TGTGCCAGCAGTGAATACGGGGGGCATGGCTACACCTTC	CASSEYGGHGYTF
NA	TRBV21-1	NA	TRBJ1-3	14	TGTGCCAGCAGCAAGGGTGCCTCTGGAAACACCATATATTTT	CASSKGASGNTIYF
TRBD1	TRBV25-1	NA	TRBJ1-2	15	TGTGCCAGCAGTGCTCTGACAGGGTCCTTGGATGGCTACACCTTC	CASSALTGSLDGYTF
NA	TRBV20-1	NA	TRBJ1-5	13	TGCAGTGCTGGTAAATGGAGGAATCAGCCCCAGCATTTT	CSAGKWRNQPQHF
NA	TRBV29-1	few	TRBJ1-2	14	TGCAGCGTTGAAGATGATCTGGGGGCGAATGGCTACACCTTC	CSVEDDLGANGYTF
TRBD1	TRBV29-1	NA	TRBJ1-2	13	TGCAGCGTTGGTAGGGACAGGGTCGAAAGCTACACCTTC	CSVGRDRVESYTF
NA	TRBV10-3	once	TRBJ2-5	10	TGTGCCATCAGTCGGGAGACCCAGTACTTC	CAISRETQYF
TRBD1	TRBV7-8	many	TRBJ2-7	13	TGTGCCAGCAGCGCGGACAGGGGCTACGAGCAGTACTTC	CASSADRGYEQYF
TRBD1	TRBV6-1	NA	TRBJ1-1	16	TGTGCCAGCAGCCCATTACAGACAGGGATACGCACTGAAGCTTTCTTT	CASSPLQTGIRTEAFF
NA	TRBV25-1	medium-sized	TRBJ2-5	14	TGTGCCAGCAGTGGTGTTCCACCCCAAGAGACCCAGTACTTC	CASSGVPPQETQYF
NA	TRBV19	once	TRBJ2-1	14	TGTGCCAGTAGTATGCCTTCGGGTGGACATGAGCAGTTCTTC	CASSMPSGGHEQFF
NA	TRBV12-3/TRBV12-4	NA	TRBJ2-5	15	TGTGCCAGCAGTTTAAAGGCTTCCTGGGGGGAGACCCAGTACTTC	CASSLKASWGETQYF
TRBD1	TRBV29-1	many	TRBJ1-2	11	TGCAGCGTGGGACAGGGGAGTGGCTACACCTTC	CSVGQGSGYTF
TRBD2	TRBV25-1	NA	TRBJ2-5	15	TGTGCCAGCAGCCAAGTCAGCGGGACTCAAGAGACCCAGTACTTC	CASSQVSGTQETQYF
NA	TRBV7-9	NA	TRBJ1-2	12	TGTGCCAGCAGCTTAAGCTCCTCCGGCTACACCTTC	CASSLSSSGYTF
NA	TRBV9	many	TRBJ1-1	13	TGTGCCAGCAGCGTAGCCCCGAACACTGAAGCTTTCTTT	CASSVAPNTEAFF
NA	TRBV7-3	NA	TRBJ2-7	15	TGTGCCAGCAGCTTCGGGGTCAAGGGCGTCCACGAGCAGTACTTC	CASSFGVKGVHEQYF
NA	TRBV29-1	many	TRBJ1-1	11	TGCAGCGGCGGGGCTTTCACTGAAGCTTTCTTT	CSGGAFTEAFF
NA	TRBV10-3	NA	TRBJ1-4	14	TGTGCCATCAGTTTATCAGGGGTGGGTGAAAAACTGTTTTTT	CAISLSGVGEKLFF
NA	TRBV25-1	NA	TRBJ1-1	12	TGTGCCAGCAGTTTAAATCGGGTTAGGGCTTTCTTT	CASSLNRVRAFF
NA	TRBV7-9	NA	TRBJ1-3	14	TGTGCCAGCAGCTTAGAAGACTCTGGAAACACCATATATTTT	CASSLEDSGNTIYF
TRBD2	TRBV10-3	NA	TRBJ2-5	15	TGTGCCATCAGTGAACCTAGCGGGAACCAAGAGACCCAGTACTTC	CAISEPSGNQETQYF
NA	TRBV19	NA	TRBJ1-1	13	TGTGCCAGCGTGGAAGGGTTTGGCACTGAAGCTTTCTTT	CASVEGFGTEAFF
TRBD1	TRBV12-5	NA	TRBJ2-7	13	TGTGCTAGTGGTTTGGCTCGCCCCGGGACAGCGTACTTC	CASGLARPGTAYF